Below, 29 T cell receptor beta chains from the same sample are listed, as sequenced in a study of shared clonotypes between healthy human individuals. Measured with immunoSEQ multiplex PCR; TCRdb has only the in-frame clones, and not every one. The sample includes around 2.5 million clones, over 85% seen only once; the top ten take roughly 0.39%. Sequencing was done on a sample of naive CD4+ T cells from PBMCs. The subset was: CD45RA+ positively selected. The origin of the receptors is a man between 18 and 29 years old in good health. Some clones in this sample may be carry-over from other donors' samples.

This chain uses TRBV9 with TRBJ2-7; D gene ambiguous. The CDR3 has 14 amino acids. Per the germline V gene, CDR1 is SGDLS and CDR2 is YYNGEE. The V and J ends lost 0 bases and 2 bases respectively, with 9 bases between them. The CDR3 here is CASSVEAQTYEQYF. CDR3 bases: TGTGCCAGCAGCGTAGAAGCCCAGACCTACGAGCAGTACTTC.

Details on this clone: The sample contains more than one DNA sequence encoding this CDR3. CDR3 in amino acids: CASSLLGGEQFF. The CDR3 DNA is TGTGCCAGCAGCCTTTTGGGGGGTGAGCAGTTCTTC. The chain has TRBV7-3 and TRBJ2-1; D is perhaps TRBD2 (6 bases). This CDR3 is 12 amino acids long. Germline V lookup: CDR1 SGHTA, CDR2 FQGTGA. V was trimmed by 5 bases and J by 9 bases, leaving 11 bases between them.

In the case of this clone: The same CDR3 is also encoded by other DNA sequences in this sample. The chain couples TRBV28 to TRBJ2-7; tentative D call: TRBD2 (8 bases). This CDR3 spans 15 amino acids. Germline CDR1 MDHEN, CDR2 SYDVKM. Trimming pared 5 bases from V and 2 bases from J, leaving 16 bases between. CDR3 in amino acids: CASSPGGAGAYEQYF. CDR3 nucleotide sequence: TGTGCCAGCAGTCCAGGGGGAGCGGGGGCCTACGAGCAGTACTTC.

The chain links TRBV28 to TRBJ2-1; 7 nucleotides align to TRBD1. Germline trimming cut 8 bases from V and 4 bases from J; bases unmatched to any gene: 8. This CDR3 is built from 14 residues. The germline gives CDR1 MDHEN, CDR2 SYDVKM. The CDR3 DNA reads as TGTGCCAGCTCTACCGGGACAGCTTACAATGAGCAGTTCTTC. This codes for CASSTGTAYNEQFF. The full variable domain, with the rest looked up from reference TRBV28 and TRBJ2-1, is DVKVTQSSRYLVKRTGEKVFLECVQDMDHENMFWYRQDPGLGLRLIYFSYDVKMKEKGDIPEGYSVSREKKERFSLILESASTNQTSMYLCASSTGTAYNEQFFGPGTRLTVL.

This chain joins TRBV28 and TRBJ1-4; tentatively, D is TRBD1 (6 bases). V shed 8 bases and J shed 4 bases, with 17 bases lying between them. The CDR3 is 15 residues long. Germline CDR1 is MDHEN and CDR2 is SYDVKM. CDR3 loop: CASAFLGTLNEKLFF. CDR3 nucleotides: TGTGCCAGCGCTTTTCTGGGGACACTTAATGAAAAACTGTTTTTT.

This chain links TRBV27 with TRBJ2-7; either TRBD1 or TRBD2 may fit D (5 bases each). The germline CDR1 and CDR2 sequences are MNHEY and SMNVEV (reference sequence). The V and J ends lost 3 bases and 6 bases respectively, with 15 bases between them. The CDR3 has 14 residues. CDR3 protein: CASSLRQFGGEQYF. The CDR3 nucleotides read TGTGCCAGCAGTTTGCGGCAATTTGGGGGCGAGCAGTACTTC.

The chain links TRBV27 to TRBJ2-2, with a weak D call TRBD1 (7 bases). Germline CDR1 is MNHEY and CDR2 is SMNVEV (reference sequence). The CDR3 sequence is 17 residues long. The germline V and J ends were trimmed by 2 bases and 6 bases, with 19 bases remaining between them. The DNA for the CDR3 is TGTGCCAGCAGTTTAGAGGGGGGCTACAGGGGACCCGGGGAGCTGTTTTTT. It codes for CASSLEGGYRGPGELFF.

The gene calls are TRBV7-3 and TRBJ2-3; 10 positions match TRBD1. The CDR3 consists of 15 residues. V shed 4 bases, J shed 3 bases, and the junction held 4 bases outside the gene matches. Germline CDR1 SGHTA, CDR2 FQGTGA. The CDR3 region has the DNA TGTGCCAGCAGCTCAGGACAGGGGGAAACAGATACGCAGTATTTT. Protein: CASSSGQGETDTQYF.

The V call is TRBV19, the J call TRBJ2-3; 10 nucleotides align to TRBD2. The CDR3 is made up of 16 amino acids. CDR1 is LNHDA and CDR2 is SQIVND in the germline V gene (reference sequence). V shed 7 bases, J shed 0 bases, and the junction held 7 bases outside the gene matches. The CDR3 sequence: CASIGNSGGSTDTQYF. The CDR3 DNA sequence: TGTGCCAGTATAGGGAATAGCGGGGGGAGCACAGATACGCAGTATTTT.

This clone was seen once. The gene calls are TRBV5-6 and TRBJ2-7, with 7 bases that match TRBD2. Germline-derived CDR1 and CDR2 are SGHDT and YYEEEE. The CDR3 sequence is 14 residues long. V lost 5 bases, J lost 3 bases, and 8 bases stayed unmatched. CDR3 in DNA: TGTGCCAGCAGACAGCGGGGCCGGGGCTACGAGCAGTACTTC. Translating it yields CASRQRGRGYEQYF.

The chain is built from TRBV28 and TRBJ2-7, with TRBD2 as a possible D gene (6 bases). The CDR3 is 12 residues long. CDR1 is MDHEN, CDR2 SYDVKM, per germline. This CDR3 is CAGGSGRYEQYF. The CDR3 region has the DNA TGTGCGGGTGGTAGCGGAAGGTACGAGCAGTACTTC.

V is TRBV6-6 and J is TRBJ2-7, with D tentatively TRBD1 (5 bases). Trimming took off 6 bases at V and 3 bases at J, with 15 bases between the two ends. The CDR3 extends over 14 amino acids. Germline CDR1 is MNHNY and CDR2 is SVGAGI (reference sequence). CDR3 protein: CASSLDLTDYEQYF. The CDR3 bases are TGTGCCAGCAGCCTGGACCTGACAGACTACGAGCAGTACTTC.

The chain couples TRBV5-4 to TRBJ1-3, with 8 positions matching TRBD1. The CDR3 consists of 14 residues. Germline CDR1 is SGHNT and CDR2 is YYREEE (reference sequence). Losses at the gene ends were 4 bases for V and 4 bases for J; bases not matched to a gene: 4. The CDR3 bases are TGTGCCAGCAGCCAACAGGGGGAGGGAAACACCATATATTTT. Translating it yields CASSQQGEGNTIYF.

The V call is TRBV7-2, the J call TRBJ2-7; D unclear. The CDR3 length is 14 residues. Per germline, CDR1 SGHTA and CDR2 FQGNSA. V lost 8 bases, J lost 2 bases, and 16 bases lay in between. Here the CDR3 DNA reads TGTGCCAGCTCCGAGAGAGGCGAAACCTACGAGCAGTACTTC. Translation: CASSERGETYEQYF.

V gene TRBV27 combines with J gene TRBJ1-1, with D unresolved. The CDR3 is 13 residues long. The V end was cut by 5 bases, the J end by 1 base, with 8 bases between. Germline V gene lookup returns CDR1 MNHEY and CDR2 SMNVEV (reference sequence). CDR3 coding DNA: TGTGCCAGCAGTCCCGACACGAACACTGAAGCTTTCTTT. It encodes CASSPDTNTEAFF.

V gene TRBV9 combines with J gene TRBJ2-1; TRBD2 agrees at 9 bases. The CDR3 loop spans 15 amino acids. In germline, CDR1 is SGDLS, CDR2 YYNGEE. J gave up 5 bases and V 3 bases, and 6 bases lay outside the gene matches. The CDR3, as DNA: TGTGCCAGCAGCGCTCTAGCGGGATTCGACAATGAGCAGTTCTTC. Residues: CASSALAGFDNEQFF.

The V gene is TRBV5-4, the J gene TRBJ1-1; no clear D. Germline V lookup: CDR1 SGHNT, CDR2 YYREEE (reference sequence). This CDR3 region has 16 residues. V shed 2 bases and J shed 0 bases, with 14 bases lying between them. CDR3 nucleotide sequence: TGTGCCAGCAGCTTCATCACAGAGAGCTTGAACACTGAAGCTTTCTTT. This translates into CASSFITESLNTEAFF.

The rearrangement joins TRBV7-6 to TRBJ2-7; D possibly corresponds to TRBD2 (5 bases). The CDR3 contains 15 residues. V gave up 1 base and J gave up 2 bases, with 12 bases separating them. Looked up from germline, CDR1 is SGHVS and CDR2 is FNYEAQ. CDR3 loop: CASSLGLDSTYEQYF. CDR3 bases: TGTGCCAGCAGCTTAGGTTTGGACTCTACCTACGAGCAGTACTTC.

The chain combines TRBV16 with TRBJ1-5; tentatively, D is TRBD1 (5 bases). V was cut by 5 bases and J by 4 bases, with 15 bases left in between. This CDR3 is built from 15 residues. The germline V gene encodes CDR1 KGHSY and CDR2 FQNENV. CDR3 in DNA: TGTGCCAGCAGCAAGGGGCAGGTATTAAATCAGCCCCAGCATTTT. Residues: CASSKGQVLNQPQHF.

This sequence joins TRBV28 and TRBJ1-3, with 7 bases matching TRBD1. This CDR3 comprises 14 residues. Looked up from germline, CDR1 is MDHEN and CDR2 is SYDVKM. V trimming: 1 base; J trimming: 8 bases; junction bases outside the gene matches: 5. The CDR3 sequence: CASSLSRGLDTIYF. The CDR3 DNA reads TGTGCCAGCAGTTTATCTAGGGGGCTGGACACCATATATTTT.

This clone was observed once. The V gene is TRBV19, the J gene TRBJ1-1; D not resolved. The CDR3 is 15 residues long. Germline CDR1 LNHDA, CDR2 SQIVND (reference sequence). The ends were cut back, 5 bases at V and 1 base at J, with 14 bases in the middle. For the CDR3, the DNA is TGTGCCAGTAGTCCCCGTGGAGGGAAGAACACTGAAGCTTTCTTT. It translates to CASSPRGGKNTEAFF. The full variable domain, rest sourced from reference TRBV19 and TRBJ1-1, is DGGITQSPKYLFRKEGQNVTLSCEQNLNHDAMYWYRQDPGQGLRLIYYSQIVNDFQKGDIAEGYSVSREKKESFPLTVTSAQKNPTAFYLCASSPRGGKNTEAFFGQGTRLTVV.

This rearrangement joins TRBV5-1 to TRBJ2-3; the match to TRBD1 covers 9 bases. The CDR3 spans 16 residues. The germline gives CDR1 SGHRS, CDR2 YFSETQ. Trimming removed 6 bases from V and 3 bases from J; junction bases left unmatched: 11. CDR3 DNA: TGCGCCAGCACCAATTTAAAGACAGGGGGTACAGATACGCAGTATTTT. Translating gives CASTNLKTGGTDTQYF.

The V call is TRBV11-2, the J call TRBJ2-1, with a possible D match to TRBD2 (5 bases). Germline V gene sequence: CDR1 SGHAT, CDR2 FQNNGV. The V end lost 6 bases, the J end lost 3 bases, and 12 bases lay between the germline ends. The CDR3 loop spans 14 amino acids. The CDR3 protein is CASRRRRDYNEQFF. CDR3 in DNA: TGTGCCAGCAGGAGGAGACGGGACTACAATGAGCAGTTCTTC.

This sequence joins TRBV9 and TRBJ2-5; TRBD1 matches at 8 bases. J gave up 5 bases and V 0 bases, and 9 bases lay outside the gene matches. Germline assignment: CDR1 SGDLS and CDR2 YYNGEE. The CDR3 has 16 amino acids. DNA for the CDR3: TGTGCCAGCAGCGTAGCTCCCTCAGGGGGCGGCGAGACCCAGTACTTC. This gives the protein CASSVAPSGGGETQYF. Using reference TRBV9 and TRBJ2-5 for the parts outside the CDR3, the full variable domain is DSGVTQTPKHLITATGQRVTLRCSPRSGDLSVYWYQQSLDQGLQFLIQYYNGEERAKGNILERFSAQQFPDLHSELNLSSLELGDSALYFCASSVAPSGGGETQYFGPGTRLLVL.

J is TRBJ2-5 and V is TRBV11-2; D might be TRBD1 (5 bases). Looked up from germline, CDR1 is SGHAT and CDR2 is FQNNGV. Trimming stripped 5 bases from V and 5 bases from J, with 21 bases between. This CDR3 comprises 16 residues. DNA for the CDR3: TGTGCCAGCAGCAAGCCCTTTACCACAGGTGGCGAGACCCAGTACTTC. As protein: CASSKPFTTGGETQYF.

V and J are TRBV29-1 and TRBJ1-4, with D unclear. Germline CDR1 reads SQVTM; CDR2 reads ANQGSEA. V lost 6 bases and J 3 bases, leaving 17 bases between the germline ends. CDR3 length: 15 residues. This chain's CDR3 is CSVAIWGGANEKLFF. CDR3 bases: TGCAGCGTCGCGATCTGGGGTGGGGCTAATGAAAAACTGTTTTTT.

The chain is built from TRBV30 and TRBJ1-1; tentatively, D is TRBD1 (5 bases). This CDR3 contains 13 residues. The germline CDR1 and CDR2 sequences are GTSNPN and SVGIG (reference sequence). The V and J ends lost 5 bases and 3 bases respectively, with 13 bases between them. CDR3 coding DNA: TGTGCCTGGGGCAGGGACTTGGACACTGAAGCTTTCTTT. Translating it yields CAWGRDLDTEAFF. The full variable domain, completed using reference TRBV30 and TRBJ1-1, is SQTIHQWPATLVQPVGSPLSLECTVEGTSNPNLYWYRQAAGRGLQLLFYSVGIGQISSEVPQNLSASRPQDRQFILSSKKLLLSDSGFYLCAWGRDLDTEAFFGQGTRLTVV.

This chain links TRBV19 with TRBJ1-5; D gene uncertain. V was cut by 10 bases and J by 3 bases, with 13 bases left in between. Germline CDR1 reads LNHDA; CDR2 reads SQIVND (reference sequence). The CDR3 loop spans 13 amino acids. CDR3 region: CATSSLINQPQHF. The DNA for the CDR3 is TGTGCCACTAGCAGCCTGATCAATCAGCCCCAGCATTTT.

V usage is TRBV2 and J usage is TRBJ1-1, with TRBD1 as a possible D gene (5 bases). Germline CDR1 and CDR2: SNHLY and FYNNEI. The CDR3 extends over 12 amino acids. V was cut by 2 bases and J by 7 bases, with 8 bases left in between. In DNA form, the CDR3 reads TGTGCCAGCAGTGAACGGGGGAATGAAGCTTTCTTT. Encoded protein: CASSERGNEAFF. Complete variable domain (other parts from reference TRBV2 and TRBJ1-1): EPEVTQTPSHQVTQMGQEVILRCVPISNHLYFYWYRQILGQKVEFLVSFYNNEISEKSEIFDDQFSVERPDGSNFTLKIRSTKLEDSAMYFCASSERGNEAFFGQGTRLTVV.